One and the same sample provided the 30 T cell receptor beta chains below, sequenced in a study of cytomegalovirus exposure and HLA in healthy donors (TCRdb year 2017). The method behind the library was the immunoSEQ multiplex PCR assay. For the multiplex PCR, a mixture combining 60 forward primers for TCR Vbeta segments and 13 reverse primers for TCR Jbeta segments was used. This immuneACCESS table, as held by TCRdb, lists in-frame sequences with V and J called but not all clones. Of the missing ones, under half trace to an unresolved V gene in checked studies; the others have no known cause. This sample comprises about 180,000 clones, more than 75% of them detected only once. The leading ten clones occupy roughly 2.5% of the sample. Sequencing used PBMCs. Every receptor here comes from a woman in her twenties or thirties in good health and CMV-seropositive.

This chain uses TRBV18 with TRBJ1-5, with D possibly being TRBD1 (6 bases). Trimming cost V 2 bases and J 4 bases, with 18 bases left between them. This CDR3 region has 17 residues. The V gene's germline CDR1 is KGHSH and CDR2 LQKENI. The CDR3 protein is CASSPSRLRGRNQPQHF. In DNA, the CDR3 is TGTGCCAGCTCACCATCTCGGCTCAGGGGACGGAATCAGCCCCAGCATTTT.

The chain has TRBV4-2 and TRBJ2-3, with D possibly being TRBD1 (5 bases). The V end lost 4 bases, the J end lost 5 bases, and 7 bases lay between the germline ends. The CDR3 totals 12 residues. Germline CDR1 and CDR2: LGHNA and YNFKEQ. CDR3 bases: TGTGCCAGCAGCCCCCAGGGAGATACGCAGTATTTT. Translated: CASSPQGDTQYF.

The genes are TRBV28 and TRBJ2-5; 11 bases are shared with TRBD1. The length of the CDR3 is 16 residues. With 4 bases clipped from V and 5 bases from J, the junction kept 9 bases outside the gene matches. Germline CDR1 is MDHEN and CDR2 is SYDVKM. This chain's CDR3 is CASSSPLDRGRETQYF. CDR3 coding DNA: TGTGCCAGCAGTTCGCCGCTGGACAGGGGGCGGGAGACCCAGTACTTC.

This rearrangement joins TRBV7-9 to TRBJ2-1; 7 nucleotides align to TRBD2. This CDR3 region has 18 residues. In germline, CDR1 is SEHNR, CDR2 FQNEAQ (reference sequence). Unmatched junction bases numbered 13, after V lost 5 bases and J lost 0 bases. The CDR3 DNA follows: TGTGCCAGCAGCCGCCCTCTGGGGCGGGGGAGCTCCTACAATGAGCAGTTCTTC. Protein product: CASSRPLGRGSSYNEQFF.

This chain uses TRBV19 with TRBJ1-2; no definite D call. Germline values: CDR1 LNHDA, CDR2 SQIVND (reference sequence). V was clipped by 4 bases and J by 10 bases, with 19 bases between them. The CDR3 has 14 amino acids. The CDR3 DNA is TGTGCCAGTAGTACCAAAGGCGGTGGGAGTGCCTACACCTTC. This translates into CASSTKGGGSAYTF.

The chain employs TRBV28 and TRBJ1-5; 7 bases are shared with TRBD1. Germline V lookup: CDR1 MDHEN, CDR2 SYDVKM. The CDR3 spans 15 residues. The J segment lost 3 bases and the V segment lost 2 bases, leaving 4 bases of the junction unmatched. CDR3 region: CASSLRQGVNQPQHF. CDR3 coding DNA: TGTGCCAGCAGTTTACGACAGGGAGTCAATCAGCCCCAGCATTTT.

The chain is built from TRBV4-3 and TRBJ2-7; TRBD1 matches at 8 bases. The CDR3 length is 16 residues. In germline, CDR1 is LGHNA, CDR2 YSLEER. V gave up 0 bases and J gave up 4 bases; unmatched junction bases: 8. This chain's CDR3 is CASSQDLPGGMYEQYF. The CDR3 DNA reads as TGCGCCAGCAGCCAAGATCTTCCAGGGGGCATGTACGAGCAGTACTTC.

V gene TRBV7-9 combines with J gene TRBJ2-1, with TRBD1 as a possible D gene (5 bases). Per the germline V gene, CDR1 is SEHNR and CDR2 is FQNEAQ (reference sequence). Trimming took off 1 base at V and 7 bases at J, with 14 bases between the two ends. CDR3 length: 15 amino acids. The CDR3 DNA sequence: TGTGCCAGCAGCTTAGTGGCTGTCAGGGCAAATGAGCAGTTCTTC. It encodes CASSLVAVRANEQFF.

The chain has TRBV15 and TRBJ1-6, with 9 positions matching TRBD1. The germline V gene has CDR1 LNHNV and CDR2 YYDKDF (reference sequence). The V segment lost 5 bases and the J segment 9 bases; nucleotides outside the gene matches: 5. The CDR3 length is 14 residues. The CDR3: CATSQGQGASPLHF. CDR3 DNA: TGTGCCACCAGCCAGGGACAGGGAGCTTCACCCCTCCACTTT.

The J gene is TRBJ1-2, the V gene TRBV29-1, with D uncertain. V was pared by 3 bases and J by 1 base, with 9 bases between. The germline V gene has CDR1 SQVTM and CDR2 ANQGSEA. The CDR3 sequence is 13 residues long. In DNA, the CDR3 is TGCAGCGTTGAGGGCGTTTATAACTATGGCTACACCTTC. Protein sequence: CSVEGVYNYGYTF.

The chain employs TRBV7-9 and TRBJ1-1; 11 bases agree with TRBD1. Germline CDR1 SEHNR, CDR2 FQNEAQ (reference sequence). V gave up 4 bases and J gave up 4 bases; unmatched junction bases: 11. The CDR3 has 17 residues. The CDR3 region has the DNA TGTGCCAGCAGCTCGGACAGGGGGCAAGGAAGGGGCACTGAAGCTTTCTTT. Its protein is CASSSDRGQGRGTEAFF.

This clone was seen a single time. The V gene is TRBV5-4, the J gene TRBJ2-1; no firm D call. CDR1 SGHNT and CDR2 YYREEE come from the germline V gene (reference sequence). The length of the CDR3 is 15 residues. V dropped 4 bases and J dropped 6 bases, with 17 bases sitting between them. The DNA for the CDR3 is TGTGCCAGCAGCCTACACCCTAGTAGTGTCAATGAGCAGTTCTTC. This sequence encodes CASSLHPSSVNEQFF.

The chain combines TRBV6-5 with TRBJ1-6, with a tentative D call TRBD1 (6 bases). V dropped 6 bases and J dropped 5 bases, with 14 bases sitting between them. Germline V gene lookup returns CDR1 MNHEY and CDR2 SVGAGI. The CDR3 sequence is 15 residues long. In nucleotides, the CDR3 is TGTGCCAGCAGGTCTGCCGGGACAAATAATTCACCCCTCCACTTT. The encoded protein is CASRSAGTNNSPLHF.

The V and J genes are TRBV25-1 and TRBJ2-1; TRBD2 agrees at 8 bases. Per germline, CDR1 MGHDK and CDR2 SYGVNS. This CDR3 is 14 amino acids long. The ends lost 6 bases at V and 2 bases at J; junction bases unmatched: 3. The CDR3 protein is CASSPGGAYNEQFF. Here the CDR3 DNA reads TGTGCCAGCAGCCCCGGGGGGGCCTACAATGAGCAGTTCTTC.

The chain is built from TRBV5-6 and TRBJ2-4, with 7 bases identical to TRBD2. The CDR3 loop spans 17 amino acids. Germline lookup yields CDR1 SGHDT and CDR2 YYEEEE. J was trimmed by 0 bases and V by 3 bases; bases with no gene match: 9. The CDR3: CASSYLTSPEAKNIQYF. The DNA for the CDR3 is TGTGCCAGCAGCTACTTGACTAGCCCAGAAGCCAAAAACATTCAGTACTTC.

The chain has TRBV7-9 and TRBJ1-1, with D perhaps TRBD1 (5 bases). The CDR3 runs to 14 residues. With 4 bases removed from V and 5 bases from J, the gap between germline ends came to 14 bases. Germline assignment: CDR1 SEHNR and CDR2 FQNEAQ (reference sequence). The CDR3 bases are TGTGCCAGCAGCTACATACCCGGGGGAACTGAAGCTTTCTTT. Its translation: CASSYIPGGTEAFF.

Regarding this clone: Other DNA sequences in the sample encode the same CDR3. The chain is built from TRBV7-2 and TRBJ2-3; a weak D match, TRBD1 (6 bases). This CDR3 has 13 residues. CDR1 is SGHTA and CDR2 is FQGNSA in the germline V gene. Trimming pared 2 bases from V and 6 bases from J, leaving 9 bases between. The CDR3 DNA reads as TGTGCCAGCAGCTTACGTAGGGGGGATACGCAGTATTTT. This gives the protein CASSLRRGDTQYF. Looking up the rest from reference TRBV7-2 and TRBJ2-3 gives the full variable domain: GAGVSQSPSNKVTEKGKDVELRCDPISGHTALYWYRQSLGQGLEFLIYFQGNSAPDKSGLPSDRFSAERTGGSVSTLTIQRTQQEDSAVYLCASSLRRGDTQYFGPGTRLTVL.

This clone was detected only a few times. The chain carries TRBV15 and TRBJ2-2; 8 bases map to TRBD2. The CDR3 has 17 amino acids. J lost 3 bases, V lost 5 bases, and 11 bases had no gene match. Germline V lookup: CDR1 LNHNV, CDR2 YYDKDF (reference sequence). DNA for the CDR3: TGTGCCACCAGCGGAGCTAGACTAGCGAGTTACACCGGGGAGCTGTTTTTT. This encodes CATSGARLASYTGELFF.

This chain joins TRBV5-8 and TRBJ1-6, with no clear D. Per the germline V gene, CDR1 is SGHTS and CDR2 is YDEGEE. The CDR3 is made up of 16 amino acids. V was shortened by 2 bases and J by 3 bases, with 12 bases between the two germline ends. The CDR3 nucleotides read TGTGCCAGCAGCTTAGGACTTTTGTTCTATAATTCACCCCTCCACTTT. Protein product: CASSLGLLFYNSPLHF.

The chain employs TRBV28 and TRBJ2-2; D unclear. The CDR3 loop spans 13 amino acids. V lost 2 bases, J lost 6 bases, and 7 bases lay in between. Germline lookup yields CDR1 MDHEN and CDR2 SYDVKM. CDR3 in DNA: TGTGCCAGCAGTTTACAGGTCCCCGGGGAGCTGTTTTTT. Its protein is CASSLQVPGELFF.

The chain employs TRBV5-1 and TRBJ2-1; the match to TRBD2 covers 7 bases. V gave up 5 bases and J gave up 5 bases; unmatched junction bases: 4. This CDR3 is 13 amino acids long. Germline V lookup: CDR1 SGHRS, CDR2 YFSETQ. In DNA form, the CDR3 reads TGCGCCAGCAGGCTAGCGGACGACAATGAGCAGTTCTTC. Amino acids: CASRLADDNEQFF.

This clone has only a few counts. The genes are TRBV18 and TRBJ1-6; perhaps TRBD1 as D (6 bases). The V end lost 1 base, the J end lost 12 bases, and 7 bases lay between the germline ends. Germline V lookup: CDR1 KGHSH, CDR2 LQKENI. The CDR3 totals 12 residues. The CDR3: CASSPQQGPLHF. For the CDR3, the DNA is TGTGCCAGCTCACCACAACAGGGACCCCTCCACTTT. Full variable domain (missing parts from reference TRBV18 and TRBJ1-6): NAGVMQNPRHLVRRRGQEARLRCSPMKGHSHVYWYRQLPEEGLKFMVYLQKENIIDESGMPKERFSAEFPKEGPSILRIQQVVRGDSAAYFCASSPQQGPLHFGNGTRLTVT.

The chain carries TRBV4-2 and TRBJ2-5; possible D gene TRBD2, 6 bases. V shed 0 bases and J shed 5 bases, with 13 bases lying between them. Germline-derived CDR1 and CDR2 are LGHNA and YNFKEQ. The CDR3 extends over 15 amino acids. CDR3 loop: CASSQDRGNQETQYF. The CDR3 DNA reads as TGTGCCAGCAGCCAAGATCGGGGGAATCAGGAGACCCAGTACTTC.

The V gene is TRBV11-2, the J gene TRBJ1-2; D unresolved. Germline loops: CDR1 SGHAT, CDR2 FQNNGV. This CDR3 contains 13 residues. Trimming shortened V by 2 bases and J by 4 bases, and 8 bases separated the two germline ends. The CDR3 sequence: CASSLMRGYGYTF. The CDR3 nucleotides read TGTGCCAGCAGCTTAATGCGTGGCTATGGCTACACCTTC.

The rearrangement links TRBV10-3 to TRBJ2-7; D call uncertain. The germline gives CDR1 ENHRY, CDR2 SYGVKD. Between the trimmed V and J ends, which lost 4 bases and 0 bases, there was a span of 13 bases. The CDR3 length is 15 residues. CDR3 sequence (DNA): TGTGCCATCAGTGTTCAGGCAGCTCTCTCCTACGAGCAGTACTTC. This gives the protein CAISVQAALSYEQYF.

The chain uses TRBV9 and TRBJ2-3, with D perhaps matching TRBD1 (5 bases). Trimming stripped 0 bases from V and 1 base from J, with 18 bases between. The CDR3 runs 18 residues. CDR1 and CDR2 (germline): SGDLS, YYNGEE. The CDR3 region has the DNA TGTGCCAGCAGCGTAGAGATTAATGGGGCAGGGCGCACAGATACGCAGTATTTT. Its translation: CASSVEINGAGRTDTQYF.

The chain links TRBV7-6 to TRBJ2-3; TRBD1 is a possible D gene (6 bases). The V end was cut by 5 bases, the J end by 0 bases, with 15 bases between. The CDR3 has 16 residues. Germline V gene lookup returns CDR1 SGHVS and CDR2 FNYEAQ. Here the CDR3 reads CASSRGGRTSTDTQYF. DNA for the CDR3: TGTGCCAGCAGCCGAGGGGGTCGAACTAGCACAGATACGCAGTATTTT.

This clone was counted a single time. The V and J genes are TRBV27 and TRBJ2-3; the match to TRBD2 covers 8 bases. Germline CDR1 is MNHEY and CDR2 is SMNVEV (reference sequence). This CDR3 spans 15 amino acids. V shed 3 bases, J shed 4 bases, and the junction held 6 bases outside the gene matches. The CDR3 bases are TGTGCCAGCAGTTTTGCGGGGGGCCGGGCAGATACGCAGTATTTT. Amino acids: CASSFAGGRADTQYF.

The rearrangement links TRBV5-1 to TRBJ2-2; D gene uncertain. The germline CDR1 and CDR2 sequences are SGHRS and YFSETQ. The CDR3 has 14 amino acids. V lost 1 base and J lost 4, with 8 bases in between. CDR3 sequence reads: CASSLSRFTGELFF. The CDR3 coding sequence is TGCGCCAGCAGCTTGAGCCGCTTCACCGGGGAGCTGTTTTTT.

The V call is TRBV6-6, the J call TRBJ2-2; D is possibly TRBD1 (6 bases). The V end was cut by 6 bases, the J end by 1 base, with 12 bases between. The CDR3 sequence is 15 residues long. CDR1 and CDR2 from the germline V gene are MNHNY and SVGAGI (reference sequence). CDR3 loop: CASRPQGENTGELFF. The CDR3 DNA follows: TGTGCCAGCAGACCACAGGGTGAGAACACCGGGGAGCTGTTTTTT.